A single sample is the source of the 25 T cell receptor beta chains below, sequenced in a study of T cell changes during pregnancy in multiple sclerosis. The repertoire was sequenced with immunoSEQ multiplex PCR; TCRdb's copy has only in-frame clones and lacks some. The profile covers about 44,000 clones, with 80% to 95% appearing a single time and more than 0.55% taken by the ten largest. Sequenced material: CD4+ T cells from peripheral blood mononuclear cells, taken in the first trimester of pregnancy. The origin of the receptors is a female donor with multiple sclerosis, enrolled in a pregnancy study.

The chain links TRBV6-1 to TRBJ2-7; D is undetermined. Trimming cost V 4 bases and J 1 base, with 8 bases left between them. The CDR3 loop spans 13 amino acids. Per the germline V gene, CDR1 is MNHNS and CDR2 is SASEGT. CDR3 region: CASSVDKSYEQYF. The CDR3 nucleotides read TGTGCCAGCAGTGTAGACAAGTCCTACGAGCAGTACTTC.

In its sample, this clone was seen a few times. This rearrangement joins TRBV27 to TRBJ2-7, with 12 bases identical to TRBD1. The CDR3 is made up of 13 amino acids. Looked up from germline, CDR1 is MNHEY and CDR2 is SMNVEV (reference sequence). Trimming took 10 bases from V and 7 from J; bases not matched to a gene: 8. The CDR3 sequence: CAIGTGGLREQYF. CDR3 DNA sequence: TGTGCCATCGGGACAGGGGGCTTGCGAGAGCAGTACTTC.

The chain is built from TRBV6-5 and TRBJ1-6; TRBD1 is a possible D gene (6 bases). Between the trimmed V and J ends, which lost 4 bases and 10 bases, there was a span of 17 bases. This CDR3 region has 15 residues. From germline, CDR1 is MNHEY and CDR2 SVGAGI. The CDR3 DNA sequence: TGTGCCAGCAGTTGGGCGACAGGAGGTGGGTCACCCCTCCACTTT. Amino acids: CASSWATGGGSPLHF.

This clone was detected only a few times. This chain connects TRBV6-1 to TRBJ1-5; TRBD1 matches 7 bases. Germline lookup yields CDR1 MNHNS and CDR2 SASEGT. The CDR3 length is 14 residues. Unmatched junction bases numbered 2, after V lost 6 bases and J lost 0 bases. The CDR3 here is CASRDRTSNQPQHF. Written as DNA, the CDR3 is TGTGCCAGCAGGGACAGGACTAGCAATCAGCCCCAGCATTTT.

This chain links TRBV7-9 with TRBJ2-3; D is unresolved. Per the germline V gene, CDR1 is SEHNR and CDR2 is FQNEAQ (reference sequence). The V gene lost 0 bases and the J gene lost 4 bases, with 8 bases spanning the gap. The CDR3 contains 14 residues. The CDR3 protein is CASSLAGTADTQYF. CDR3 coding DNA: TGTGCCAGCAGCTTAGCGGGCACCGCAGATACGCAGTATTTT.

The V and J genes are TRBV11-2 and TRBJ2-3, with 7 bases identical to TRBD2. This CDR3 region has 18 residues. The ends lost 0 bases at V and 0 bases at J; junction bases unmatched: 9. The V gene's germline CDR1 is SGHAT and CDR2 FQNNGV. The CDR3 nucleotides read TGTGCCAGCAGCTTAGAGGTCGGGAGGACCTACAGCACAGATACGCAGTATTTT. Translation: CASSLEVGRTYSTDTQYF.

The J gene is TRBJ2-7, the V gene TRBV4-1, with 9 bases aligning to TRBD1. Germline V CDR1 and CDR2: MGHRA, YSYEKL. This CDR3 region has 17 residues. Trimming removed 4 bases from V and 4 bases from J; junction bases left unmatched: 14. CDR3 sequence: CASSPIPRDRGMYEQYF. In DNA, the CDR3 is TGCGCCAGCAGCCCAATTCCCCGCGACAGGGGGATGTACGAGCAGTACTTC.

The gene calls are TRBV11-1 and TRBJ2-2; tentatively, D is TRBD2 (6 bases). The CDR3 sequence is 14 residues long. CDR1 SGHAT and CDR2 FQDESV come from the germline V gene (reference sequence). The V end was cut by 3 bases, the J end by 4 bases, with 9 bases between. CDR3: CASSFATSTGELFF. CDR3 bases: TGTGCCAGCAGCTTCGCGACTAGCACCGGGGAGCTGTTTTTT.

The V and J genes are TRBV7-2 and TRBJ2-4, with D perhaps matching TRBD2 (6 bases). The CDR3 contains 15 residues. V was trimmed by 1 base and J by 6 bases, leaving 13 bases between them. CDR1 SGHTA and CDR2 FQGNSA come from the germline V gene. The CDR3 nucleotides read TGTGCCAGCAGCTTAGGGCCGGGAGCCGCAAACATTCAGTACTTC. The encoded protein is CASSLGPGAANIQYF.

V gene TRBV2 combines with J gene TRBJ2-7; tentative D call: TRBD1 (6 bases). Germline V lookup: CDR1 SNHLY, CDR2 FYNNEI. The CDR3 covers 17 residues. V shed 2 bases and J shed 7 bases, with 24 bases lying between them. The CDR3 coding sequence is TGTGCCAGCAGTGAACCAAACTGGGGGCATCAACCGAGGGAGCAGTACTTC. Protein sequence: CASSEPNWGHQPREQYF.

The rearrangement uses TRBV19 and TRBJ2-2, with D tentatively TRBD2 (5 bases). This CDR3 region has 14 residues. V lost 5 bases to trimming and J lost 4 bases, with 11 bases between them. CDR1 is LNHDA, CDR2 SQIVND, per germline (reference sequence). DNA of the CDR3: TGTGCCAGTAGTTCCCGGACTGCCACCGGGGAGCTGTTTTTT. This codes for CASSSRTATGELFF.

This chain links TRBV28 with TRBJ2-1; 9 nucleotides align to TRBD1. Germline V CDR1 and CDR2: MDHEN, SYDVKM. The length of the CDR3 is 15 residues. V trimming: 7 bases; J trimming: 7 bases; junction bases outside the gene matches: 11. CDR3 nucleotide sequence: TGTGCCAGCACGAGAGGGACAGGGAGGAAGAATGAGCAGTTCTTC. It translates to CASTRGTGRKNEQFF. Filled out from reference TRBV28 and TRBJ2-1, the complete variable domain reads DVKVTQSSRYLVKRTGEKVFLECVQDMDHENMFWYRQDPGLGLRLIYFSYDVKMKEKGDIPEGYSVSREKKERFSLILESASTNQTSMYLCASTRGTGRKNEQFFGPGTRLTVL.

The gene calls are TRBV9 and TRBJ1-5, with 8 nucleotides matching TRBD1. J lost 4 bases, V lost 3 bases, and 3 bases had no gene match. From germline, CDR1 is SGDLS and CDR2 YYNGEE. This CDR3 is built from 14 residues. CDR3 protein: CASSEQGENQPQHF. The CDR3 bases are TGTGCCAGCAGCGAACAGGGGGAGAATCAGCCCCAGCATTTT.

This clone was observed a handful of times. CDR3 DNA sequence: TGTGCCAGCAGCCAAGCGGCAGGTTTTAATCAGCCCCAGCATTTT. Translating gives CASSQAAGFNQPQHF. This rearrangement joins TRBV4-2 to TRBJ1-5; no clear D gene. V was cut by 1 base and J by 4 bases, with 11 bases left in between. Germline assignment: CDR1 LGHNA and CDR2 YNFKEQ. There are 15 residues in the CDR3.

The chain has TRBV30 and TRBJ1-2, with no clear D. V was cut by 4 bases and J by 2 bases, with 14 bases left in between. Germline CDR1 and CDR2: GTSNPN and SVGIG (reference sequence). The CDR3 is 14 amino acids. Here the CDR3 reads CAWNQRHLNYGYTF. CDR3 bases: TGTGCCTGGAACCAAAGACACCTCAACTATGGCTACACCTTC.

This chain links TRBV6-1 with TRBJ1-1; D gene ambiguous. Looked up from germline, CDR1 is MNHNS and CDR2 is SASEGT. The CDR3 runs to 15 residues. The V end was cut by 6 bases, the J end by 0 bases, with 14 bases between. The CDR3 DNA is TGTGCCAGCAGGACCGGACTGGACCTGAACACTGAAGCTTTCTTT. Amino acids: CASRTGLDLNTEAFF.

The chain is built from TRBV30 and TRBJ1-1; TRBD1 aligns across 8 bases. V shed 2 bases and J 3 bases; nucleotides not matched to a gene: 2. The CDR3 has 13 residues. The germline gives CDR1 GTSNPN, CDR2 SVGIG (reference sequence). Here the CDR3 DNA reads TGTGCCTGGAGTCGGACAGGGTACACTGAAGCTTTCTTT. Translated: CAWSRTGYTEAFF.

The V and J genes are TRBV27 and TRBJ1-5; D may be TRBD1 (6 bases). Germline V lookup: CDR1 MNHEY, CDR2 SMNVEV (reference sequence). Trimming shortened V by 6 bases and J by 4 bases, and 10 bases separated the two germline ends. The CDR3 is made up of 13 amino acids. The CDR3 nucleotides are TGTGCCAGCAGAAAGCAGGGGAATCAGCCCCAGCATTTT. It encodes CASRKQGNQPQHF.

CDR3 DNA: TGTGCCACCAGCAGAGGTGGGACAGGGCAATTAGCTAACTATGGCTACACCTTC. It translates to CATSRGGTGQLANYGYTF. The chain joins TRBV15 to TRBJ1-2; the match to TRBD1 covers 9 bases. The germline V gene encodes CDR1 LNHNV and CDR2 YYDKDF (reference sequence). The length of the CDR3 is 18 residues. V lost 1 base and J lost 0; bases outside the gene matches: 9.

This clone was seen a single time. An end of the junction differs from the germline gene, which may be a read error. V and J are TRBV7-7 and TRBJ1-1, with D hard to call. CDR1 and CDR2 (germline): SSHAT, FNYEAQ (reference sequence). The CDR3 loop spans 13 amino acids. This CDR3 reads CASSLDAETEAFF. The DNA for the CDR3 is TGTGCTAGCAGCTTAGACGCGGAGACTGAAGCTTTCTTT.

This sequence joins TRBV5-8 and TRBJ2-7; D might be TRBD1 (6 bases). Germline CDR1 SGHTS, CDR2 YDEGEE. The CDR3 is 13 amino acids. V was trimmed by 1 base and J by 6 bases, leaving 11 bases between them. CDR3 in DNA: TGTGCCAGCAGCTTGACAGGGACGGGCGAGCAGTACTTC. The encoded protein is CASSLTGTGEQYF.

The rearrangement links TRBV20-1 to TRBJ2-7; D ambiguous. Germline CDR1 DFQATT, CDR2 SNEGSKA (reference sequence). V was pared by 1 base and J by 2 bases, with 3 bases between. This CDR3 is 11 amino acids long. This chain's CDR3 is CSARGPYEQYF. The CDR3 coding sequence is TGCAGTGCTAGAGGGCCCTACGAGCAGTACTTC.

The chain links TRBV5-1 to TRBJ2-7; tentatively, D is TRBD1 (5 bases). CDR1 and CDR2 from the germline V gene are SGHRS and YFSETQ. The CDR3 consists of 13 residues. Trimming took off 4 bases at V and 8 bases at J, with 16 bases between the two ends. CDR3 nucleotides: TGCGCCAGCAGCGTATCACCCCCAGGGCAGCAGTACTTC. Its translation is CASSVSPPGQQYF.

The chain recombines TRBV6-1 with TRBJ1-5; TRBD1 matches at 7 bases. This CDR3 contains 15 residues. The germline V gene encodes CDR1 MNHNS and CDR2 SASEGT. V shed 2 bases and J 3 bases; nucleotides not matched to a gene: 4. The CDR3 loop is CASSETGTVNQPQHF. The CDR3 coding sequence is TGTGCCAGCAGTGAAACCGGGACAGTCAATCAGCCCCAGCATTTT.

The V gene is TRBV7-2, the J gene TRBJ2-7, with D perhaps TRBD2 (6 bases). V was pared by 4 bases and J by 3 bases, with 13 bases between. Germline CDR1 SGHTA, CDR2 FQGNSA. The CDR3 totals 14 residues. The CDR3 region has the DNA TGTGCCAGCAGCTCCCGGAGGGGCGTCTACGAGCAGTACTTC. It translates to CASSSRRGVYEQYF.